The 30 T cell receptor beta chains below were found in one sample sequenced in a study of shared clonotypes between healthy human individuals. The protocol was immunoSEQ multiplex PCR, while the TCRdb copy is restricted to in-frame clones and leaves out a portion. The sample consists of about 800,000 clones, about 96% of them appearing once. The naive CD8 fraction comprised CD45RO-negative cells positively selected for CCR7 and excluded terminally differentiated effector memory CD45RA+ cells. Source material: naive CD8+ T cells sorted from blood. The receptors here all came from a young man in good health.

This rearrangement joins TRBV19 to TRBJ1-1, with 8 bases fitting TRBD1. CDR3 size: 17 residues. The trim removed 3 bases at V and 1 base at J, leaving 10 bases unmatched. Germline values: CDR1 LNHDA, CDR2 SQIVND (reference sequence). This CDR3 is CASSMDTGGRGNTEAFF. DNA of the CDR3: TGTGCCAGTAGTATGGATACAGGGGGGCGTGGGAACACTGAAGCTTTCTTT.

The rearrangement uses TRBV4-1 and TRBJ1-1; TRBD1 matches 8 bases. Germline V gene lookup returns CDR1 MGHRA and CDR2 YSYEKL. CDR3 length: 14 amino acids. With V trimmed by 2 bases and J by 3 bases, 2 bases remained unmatched. CDR3: CASSQRQGYTEAFF. The CDR3 coding sequence is TGCGCCAGCAGCCAAAGACAGGGGTACACTGAAGCTTTCTTT.

This rearrangement joins TRBV10-3 to TRBJ2-1; D remains ambiguous. Germline V lookup: CDR1 ENHRY, CDR2 SYGVKD. The CDR3 contains 13 residues. Trimming removed 0 bases at V and 8 bases at J, with 8 bases between. Here the CDR3 DNA reads TGTGCCATCAGTGAGTCTGGTAGGGATGAGCAGTTCTTC. Residues: CAISESGRDEQFF.

The chain recombines TRBV5-5 with TRBJ1-5, with 8 bases lining up with TRBD1. V dropped 2 bases and J dropped 6; count of bases not matched to a gene: 7. The CDR3 covers 15 residues. Germline-derived CDR1 and CDR2 are SGHKS and YYEKEE (reference sequence). The CDR3 DNA sequence: TGTGCCAGCAGCTTAACCGCCGGGACAGGTCAGCCCCAGCATTTT. Protein: CASSLTAGTGQPQHF.

The V and J genes are TRBV29-1 and TRBJ2-5; 9 nucleotides line up with TRBD1. CDR1 and CDR2 (germline): SQVTM, ANQGSEA. V lost 4 bases to trimming and J lost 5 bases; unmatched junction nucleotides: 8. CDR3 length equals 14 residues. CDR3 coding DNA: TGCAGCGTTGTCCGGACAGGGGAGGGGGAGACCCAGTACTTC. Amino acids: CSVVRTGEGETQYF. The full variable domain, with the rest looked up from reference TRBV29-1 and TRBJ2-5, is SAVISQKPSRDICQRGTSLTIQCQVDSQVTMMFWYRQQPGQSLTLIATANQGSEATYESGFVIDKFPISRPNLTFSTLTVSNMSPEDSSIYLCSVVRTGEGETQYFGPGTRLLVL.

The chain recombines TRBV7-2 with TRBJ2-1; D is perhaps TRBD2 (5 bases). Per the germline V gene, CDR1 is SGHTA and CDR2 is FQGNSA. The CDR3 totals 15 residues. Trimming took off 2 bases at V and 4 bases at J, with 12 bases between the two ends. CDR3 nucleotides: TGTGCCAGCAGCTTAACCAGCGGAAGATACAATGAGCAGTTCTTC. This sequence encodes CASSLTSGRYNEQFF.

The CDR3 bases are TGTGCCAGCAGTCCAAACTCGGTTGGGAACTATGGCTACACCTTC. Protein: CASSPNSVGNYGYTF. The chain joins TRBV6-6 to TRBJ1-2; D not resolved. The CDR3 runs 15 residues. Germline V gene lookup returns CDR1 MNHNY and CDR2 SVGAGI (reference sequence). The V end lost 5 bases, the J end lost 2 bases, and 15 bases lay between the germline ends.

The chain has TRBV7-9 and TRBJ1-4; D remains ambiguous. The CDR3 covers 17 residues. V was shortened by 5 bases and J by 8 bases, with 24 bases between the two germline ends. In germline, CDR1 is SEHNR, CDR2 FQNEAQ (reference sequence). The CDR3 sequence: CASSPEPSYMEGEKLFF. CDR3 DNA: TGTGCCAGCAGCCCCGAGCCCAGCTATATGGAGGGAGAAAAACTGTTTTTT.

V gene TRBV5-5 combines with J gene TRBJ2-1; TRBD1 matches at 8 bases. The length of the CDR3 is 15 residues. With 0 bases clipped from V and 6 bases from J, the junction kept 5 bases outside the gene matches. Germline V gives CDR1 SGHKS, CDR2 YYEKEE (reference sequence). The DNA of the CDR3 is TGTGCCAGCAGCTTGGTGGACAGGGTACTCAATGAGCAGTTCTTC. Translated, it gives CASSLVDRVLNEQFF. The entire variable domain, with the rest obtained from reference TRBV5-5 and TRBJ2-1, is as follows: DAGVTQSPTHLIKTRGQQVTLRCSPISGHKSVSWYQQVLGQGPQFIFQYYEKEERGRGNFPDRFSARQFPNYSSELNVNALLLGDSALYLCASSLVDRVLNEQFFGPGTRLTVL.

This clone has a single count. The V call is TRBV5-4, the J call TRBJ2-7; 10 bases line up with TRBD1. Per germline, CDR1 SGHNT and CDR2 YYREEE (reference sequence). The trim removed 4 bases at V and 4 bases at J, leaving 11 bases unmatched. The CDR3 sequence is 16 residues long. This CDR3 is CASSAKVGQGIYEQYF. The DNA for the CDR3 is TGTGCCAGCAGCGCTAAGGTGGGACAGGGGATTTACGAGCAGTACTTC.

The chain is built from TRBV5-6 and TRBJ2-5; 13 bases align to TRBD2. Germline lookup yields CDR1 SGHDT and CDR2 YYEEEE. Losses at the gene ends were 4 bases for V and 5 bases for J; bases not matched to a gene: 17. The CDR3 runs to 19 residues. The CDR3 loop reads CASSGGRTSGRQGRETQYF. The CDR3 bases are TGTGCCAGCAGCGGGGGTAGGACTAGCGGGAGACAAGGGCGGGAGACCCAGTACTTC.

V and J are TRBV15 and TRBJ1-1, with D tentatively TRBD1 (5 bases). V was pared by 5 bases and J by 7 bases, with 20 bases between. The CDR3 has 15 amino acids. CDR1 and CDR2 from the germline V gene are LNHNV and YYDKDF (reference sequence). The CDR3 DNA reads TGTGCCACCAGCCGCTCCCGGGAGCAGGGACTTGAAGCTTTCTTT. Amino acids: CATSRSREQGLEAFF.

This rearrangement joins TRBV10-3 to TRBJ2-2, with 9 bases identical to TRBD1. The CDR3 is 16 residues long. With 3 bases clipped from V and 1 base from J, the junction kept 3 bases outside the gene matches. The germline V gene encodes CDR1 ENHRY and CDR2 SYGVKD. CDR3 protein: CAISDPGQGNTGELFF. CDR3 bases: TGTGCCATCAGTGACCCGGGACAGGGGAACACCGGGGAGCTGTTTTTT.

The chain joins TRBV4-1 to TRBJ2-1; D is undetermined. Germline-derived CDR1 and CDR2 are MGHRA and YSYEKL. V lost 4 bases and J lost 0, with 10 bases in between. The CDR3 extends over 15 amino acids. The CDR3 reads CASSPPMDSYNEQFF. The CDR3 bases are TGCGCCAGCAGCCCTCCCATGGACTCCTACAATGAGCAGTTCTTC.

The chain links TRBV15 to TRBJ1-3; D is unresolved. This CDR3 comprises 13 residues. Trimming removed 3 bases from V and 1 base from J, with 4 bases in between. Per the germline V gene, CDR1 is LNHNV and CDR2 is YYDKDF (reference sequence). Written as DNA, the CDR3 is TGTGCCACCAGCAGTGTGTCTGGAAACACCATATATTTT. Protein sequence: CATSSVSGNTIYF.

The rearrangement uses TRBV20-1 and TRBJ2-7; D is undetermined. V dropped 7 bases and J dropped 6 bases, with 4 bases sitting between them. The CDR3 runs 8 residues. Germline lookup yields CDR1 DFQATT and CDR2 SNEGSKA (reference sequence). CDR3 loop: CSVSEQYF. The CDR3 bases are TGCAGTGTAAGCGAGCAGTACTTC.

As to this clone: The germline gene is not matched at one end of the junction; a read error may be the cause. The J gene is TRBJ2-2, the V gene TRBV4-1; D remains ambiguous. Germline values: CDR1 MGHRA, CDR2 YSYEKL. The CDR3 is made up of 15 amino acids. The CDR3 DNA follows: TGCGGCAGCAGCCAAGGTCCTACGTCCCCCGGGGAGCTGTTTTTT. It encodes CGSSQGPTSPGELFF.

With respect to this clone: Other DNA sequences in the sample encode the same CDR3. The rearrangement uses TRBV11-2 and TRBJ2-7, with D hard to call. This CDR3 spans 11 amino acids. Germline V CDR1 and CDR2: SGHAT, FQNNGV. The V end was cut by 5 bases, the J end by 3 bases, with 5 bases between. The CDR3 DNA follows: TGTGCCAGCAGCGAAAGCTACGAGCAGTACTTC. This encodes CASSESYEQYF. The whole variable domain, remainder taken from reference TRBV11-2 and TRBJ2-7, is EAGVAQSPRYKIIEKRQSVAFWCNPISGHATLYWYQQILGQGPKLLIQFQNNGVVDDSQLPKDRFSAERLKGVDSTLKIQPAKLEDSAVYLCASSESYEQYFGPGTRLTVT.

The CDR3 nucleotides are TGTGCCAGCAGTCAACAGGGGCCAATGAACACTGAAGCTTTCTTT. It is translated as CASSQQGPMNTEAFF. The rearrangement uses TRBV28 and TRBJ1-1; 7 nucleotides line up with TRBD1. The CDR3 consists of 15 residues. In germline, CDR1 is MDHEN, CDR2 SYDVKM. V dropped 5 bases and J dropped 0; count of bases not matched to a gene: 6. Variable domain in full (rest from reference TRBV28 and TRBJ1-1): DVKVTQSSRYLVKRTGEKVFLECVQDMDHENMFWYRQDPGLGLRLIYFSYDVKMKEKGDIPEGYSVSREKKERFSLILESASTNQTSMYLCASSQQGPMNTEAFFGQGTRLTVV.

The chain has TRBV7-9 and TRBJ2-1; possible D gene TRBD2, 6 bases. This CDR3 region has 15 residues. Trimming took 5 bases from V and 1 from J, leaving 12 bases between them. The germline V gene has CDR1 SEHNR and CDR2 FQNEAQ (reference sequence). The CDR3: CASSQAAGSYNEQFF. CDR3 sequence (DNA): TGTGCCAGCAGCCAAGCAGCGGGTTCCTACAATGAGCAGTTCTTC.

The V call is TRBV9, the J call TRBJ2-1; the match to TRBD2 covers 8 bases. The CDR3 covers 16 residues. Trimming at V came to 4 bases and at J to 3 bases, leaving 9 bases not matched to a gene. CDR1 and CDR2 from the germline V gene are SGDLS and YYNGEE. This chain's CDR3 is CASSPRLATDYNEQFF. The CDR3 DNA follows: TGTGCCAGCAGCCCAAGACTAGCGACAGACTACAATGAGCAGTTCTTC.

The gene calls are TRBV2 and TRBJ1-2, with D perhaps matching TRBD1 (5 bases). The CDR3 extends over 15 amino acids. V lost 3 bases and J 4 bases, leaving 15 bases between the germline ends. In germline, CDR1 is SNHLY, CDR2 FYNNEI. The CDR3 DNA reads TGTGCCAGCAGTGACAGACAGTATACCGGCTATGGCTACACCTTC. This translates into CASSDRQYTGYGYTF.

This clone was seen once. The V and J genes are TRBV10-2 and TRBJ2-7; D possibly corresponds to TRBD2 (6 bases). V was shortened by 7 bases and J by 3 bases, with 13 bases between the two germline ends. CDR1 and CDR2 from the germline V gene are WSHSY and SAAADI. The CDR3 loop spans 13 amino acids. CDR3 sequence reads: CASTAGLVYEQYF. CDR3 nucleotide sequence: TGCGCCAGCACCGCGGGGTTGGTCTACGAGCAGTACTTC.

The chain is built from TRBV11-2 and TRBJ2-7, with 8 bases matching TRBD2. V shed 5 bases, J shed 6 bases, and the junction held 9 bases outside the gene matches. Looked up from germline, CDR1 is SGHAT and CDR2 is FQNNGV. The length of the CDR3 is 14 residues. The CDR3 loop is CASSSTSGYGEQYF. The CDR3, as DNA: TGTGCCAGCAGCAGCACTAGCGGATACGGCGAGCAGTACTTC.

This clone was found once. The rearrangement links TRBV11-2 to TRBJ2-1, with 10 bases aligning to TRBD2. V lost 2 bases, J lost 2 bases, and 3 bases stayed unmatched. Germline V gene lookup returns CDR1 SGHAT and CDR2 FQNNGV. The CDR3 covers 16 residues. The CDR3 nucleotides read TGTGCCAGCAGCTTATTAGGACTAGCGGCCTACAATGAGCAGTTCTTC. Its translation is CASSLLGLAAYNEQFF. The entire variable domain, with the rest obtained from reference TRBV11-2 and TRBJ2-1, is as follows: EAGVAQSPRYKIIEKRQSVAFWCNPISGHATLYWYQQILGQGPKLLIQFQNNGVVDDSQLPKDRFSAERLKGVDSTLKIQPAKLEDSAVYLCASSLLGLAAYNEQFFGPGTRLTVL.

The V call is TRBV5-1, the J call TRBJ2-3; D not certain. Germline V CDR1 and CDR2: SGHRS, YFSETQ. V shed 0 bases and J shed 5 bases, with 7 bases lying between them. The CDR3 covers 13 residues. The CDR3 DNA reads TGCGCCAGCAGCTTGGCCATCAGAGATACGCAGTATTTT. As protein: CASSLAIRDTQYF.

V usage is TRBV27 and J usage is TRBJ2-7; possible D gene TRBD2, 5 bases. CDR3 length: 11 residues. Trimming took 8 bases from V and 7 from J, leaving 12 bases between them. Germline V gene sequence: CDR1 MNHEY, CDR2 SMNVEV (reference sequence). The CDR3 is CASRAQREQYF. The CDR3 DNA reads as TGTGCCAGCCGGGCCCAGCGGGAGCAGTACTTC.

This sequence joins TRBV11-2 and TRBJ2-1, with 9 bases identical to TRBD2. CDR3 size: 16 residues. V was clipped by 6 bases and J by 4 bases; unmatched bases: 10. Germline CDR1 is SGHAT and CDR2 is FQNNGV. CDR3 DNA: TGTGCCAGCAGACACATGGTAGCGGGGGATTACAATGAGCAGTTCTTC. Protein: CASRHMVAGDYNEQFF.

The rearrangement uses TRBV6-6 and TRBJ2-7; D call uncertain. V was shortened by 4 bases and J by 3 bases, with 10 bases between the two germline ends. CDR3 length: 13 amino acids. Germline CDR1 MNHNY, CDR2 SVGAGI (reference sequence). CDR3 DNA sequence: TGTGCCAGCAGTTTCCTCGCCGACTACGAGCAGTACTTC. Translation gives CASSFLADYEQYF.

The V and J genes are TRBV13 and TRBJ2-1; 8 nucleotides line up with TRBD1. V was clipped by 5 bases and J by 4 bases; unmatched bases: 7. This CDR3 is 15 amino acids long. CDR1 is PRHDT, CDR2 FYEKMQ, per germline (reference sequence). The CDR3 DNA reads TGTGCCAGCAGCATCCGGACAGGGAAGTACAATGAGCAGTTCTTC. Protein product: CASSIRTGKYNEQFF.